This T cell receptor beta chain is drawn from a study of blood T cell repertoires in COVID-19. In the study overall: Sites in the United States, Italy and Spain provided acute and convalescent COVID-19 samples.

The method was immunoSEQ multiplex PCR; TCRdb's version includes in-frame clones alone and lacks a portion of them. The profile covers a few hundred thousand clones, with roughly four fifths appearing a single time and roughly 2.4% taken by the ten largest. CDR3 length: 14 residues. Trimming removed 3 bases from V and 0 bases from J, with 6 bases in between. CDR1 and CDR2 (germline): LNHDA, SQIVND (reference sequence). This receptor was obtained from a woman aged 55-69 years with acute or convalescent COVID-19. This chain links TRBV19 with TRBJ1-3; no clear D gene. The specimen sequenced was peripheral blood. The CDR3 spells CASSMRGSGNTIYF. CDR3 DNA: TGTGCCAGTAGTATGCGGGGCTCTGGAAACACCATATATTTT.